The rows below give T cell receptor beta chains drawn from one sample of a study of T cell changes during pregnancy in multiple sclerosis. Method: immunoSEQ multiplex PCR; TCRdb's copy keeps in-frame clones and lacks some. The sample lists 60,000 to 75,000 clones, 90% to 95% occurring once. Source: peripheral blood, taken before pregnancy. The receptors were gathered from a female donor with multiple sclerosis, enrolled in a pregnancy study. The CDR3 runs from the conserved cysteine through the conserved F or W. The order of the fields is V gene, D gene, clone size, J gene, CDR3 protein, CDR3 DNA. The D gene is left open where the match is weak. A row's size may be missing; if present it is once, few, many or a size class.

v_call: TRBV4-3
d_call: .
clone_size: .
j_call: TRBJ2-7
cdr3_aa: CASSQDRSGTYEQYF
cdr3_nt: TGCGCCAGCAGCCAAGATCGGTCCGGTACCTACGAGCAGTACTTC

v_call: TRBV6-5
d_call: .
clone_size: .
j_call: TRBJ2-7
cdr3_aa: CASSYRRGGYEQYF
cdr3_nt: TGTGCCAGCAGTTACAGGCGGGGCGGATACGAGCAGTACTTC

v_call: TRBV27
d_call: .
clone_size: .
j_call: TRBJ1-6
cdr3_aa: CASSWARGSSPLHF
cdr3_nt: TGTGCCAGCAGTTGGGCCAGGGGAAGTTCACCCCTCCACTTT

v_call: TRBV25-1
d_call: TRBD1
clone_size: .
j_call: TRBJ2-5
cdr3_aa: CASSDPGQGGQETQYF
cdr3_nt: TGTGCCAGCAGTGACCCGGGACAGGGGGGCCAAGAGACCCAGTACTTC

v_call: TRBV6-5
d_call: .
clone_size: .
j_call: TRBJ1-1
cdr3_aa: CASSNHGNTEAFF
cdr3_nt: TGTGCCAGCAGCAACCACGGGAACACTGAAGCTTTCTTT

v_call: TRBV4-3
d_call: TRBD2
clone_size: .
j_call: TRBJ2-7
cdr3_aa: CASSQAGGPYEQYF
cdr3_nt: TGCGCCAGCAGCCAAGCGGGGGGGCCGTACGAGCAGTACTTC

v_call: TRBV2
d_call: .
clone_size: .
j_call: TRBJ2-2
cdr3_aa: CASSGWGEVNTGELFF
cdr3_nt: TGTGCCAGCAGTGGGTGGGGAGAAGTAAACACCGGGGAGCTGTTTTTT

v_call: TRBV19
d_call: TRBD1
clone_size: .
j_call: TRBJ1-1
cdr3_aa: CASSRRDRGVADTEAFF
cdr3_nt: TGTGCCAGTAGTAGACGGGACAGGGGGGTCGCAGACACTGAAGCTTTCTTT

v_call: TRBV9
d_call: TRBD2
clone_size: .
j_call: TRBJ2-3
cdr3_aa: CASSVGISGSTDTQYF
cdr3_nt: TGTGCCAGCAGCGTAGGAATTAGCGGGAGCACAGATACGCAGTATTTT

v_call: TRBV5-1
d_call: TRBD2
clone_size: .
j_call: TRBJ2-7
cdr3_aa: CASSTGLAGYEQYF
cdr3_nt: TGCGCCAGCAGCACCGGACTAGCGGGGTACGAGCAGTACTTC

v_call: TRBV18
d_call: TRBD1
clone_size: .
j_call: TRBJ1-5
cdr3_aa: CASSFSQGAINQPQHF
cdr3_nt: TGTGCCAGCTCATTCTCACAGGGGGCGATCAATCAGCCCCAGCATTTT

v_call: TRBV27
d_call: TRBD1
clone_size: .
j_call: TRBJ2-2
cdr3_aa: CASSFDRDRRRGELFF
cdr3_nt: TGTGCCAGCAGTTTCGACCGGGACAGACGTCGAGGGGAGCTGTTTTTT

v_call: TRBV25-1
d_call: TRBD1
clone_size: few
j_call: TRBJ2-1
cdr3_aa: CASSESGQAYNEQFF
cdr3_nt: TGTGCCAGCAGTGAATCTGGACAGGCCTACAATGAGCAGTTCTTC

v_call: TRBV10-3
d_call: TRBD1
clone_size: .
j_call: TRBJ1-2
cdr3_aa: CAISEDRGLSYGYTF
cdr3_nt: TGTGCCATCAGTGAGGACAGGGGGCTGAGCTATGGCTACACCTTC

v_call: TRBV18
d_call: TRBD1
clone_size: once
j_call: TRBJ2-7
cdr3_aa: CASSPISGGSYEQYF
cdr3_nt: TGTGCCAGCTCACCAATCTCAGGGGGAAGCTACGAGCAGTACTTC

v_call: TRBV19
d_call: .
clone_size: .
j_call: TRBJ1-5
cdr3_aa: CASSIQGAGQPQHF
cdr3_nt: TGTGCCAGTAGTATACAGGGCGCAGGTCAGCCCCAGCATTTT

v_call: TRBV28
d_call: TRBD1
clone_size: .
j_call: TRBJ1-5
cdr3_aa: CASSWTQGIQPQHF
cdr3_nt: TGTGCCAGCAGTTGGACACAGGGGATTCAGCCCCAGCATTTT

v_call: TRBV7-8
d_call: .
clone_size: .
j_call: TRBJ1-3
cdr3_aa: CASSLRTQEHSGNTIYF
cdr3_nt: TGTGCCAGCAGCTTACGGACTCAGGAGCACTCTGGAAACACCATATATTTT

v_call: TRBV7-8
d_call: TRBD1
clone_size: .
j_call: TRBJ2-7
cdr3_aa: CASSYPGQGRYEQYF
cdr3_nt: TGTGCCAGCAGCTACCCGGGACAGGGACGGTACGAGCAGTACTTC

v_call: TRBV5-1
d_call: .
clone_size: .
j_call: TRBJ1-1
cdr3_aa: CASSAETAMNTEAFF
cdr3_nt: TGCGCCAGCAGCGCAGAGACAGCGATGAACACTGAAGCTTTCTTT

v_call: TRBV6-5
d_call: .
clone_size: .
j_call: TRBJ2-1
cdr3_aa: CASSPWGGGNEQFF
cdr3_nt: TGTGCCAGCAGTCCCTGGGGGGGCGGCAATGAGCAGTTCTTC

v_call: TRBV6-5
d_call: .
clone_size: once
j_call: TRBJ2-7
cdr3_aa: CASSSSDTRYEQYF
cdr3_nt: TGTGCCAGCAGTTCATCCGACACCCGCTACGAGCAGTACTTC

v_call: TRBV10-2
d_call: TRBD1
clone_size: .
j_call: TRBJ1-2
cdr3_aa: CASKPTGMDYGYTF
cdr3_nt: TGCGCCAGCAAACCGACAGGGATGGACTATGGCTACACCTTC